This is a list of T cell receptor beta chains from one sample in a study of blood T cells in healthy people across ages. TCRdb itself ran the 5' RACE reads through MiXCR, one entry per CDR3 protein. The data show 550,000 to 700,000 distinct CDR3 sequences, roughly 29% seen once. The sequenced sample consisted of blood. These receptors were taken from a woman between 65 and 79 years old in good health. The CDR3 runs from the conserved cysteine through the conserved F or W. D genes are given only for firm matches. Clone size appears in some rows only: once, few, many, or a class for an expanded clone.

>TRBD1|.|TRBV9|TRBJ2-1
CASSVIGQGANEQFF
TGTGCCAGCAGCGTGATCGGACAGGGGGCGAATGAGCAGTTCTTC
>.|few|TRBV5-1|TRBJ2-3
CASSLGQLWDTDTQYF
TGCGCCAGCAGCTTGGGCCAACTATGGGACACAGATACGCAGTATTTT
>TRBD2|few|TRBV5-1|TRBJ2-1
CASSLVSSGGLKQFF
TGCGCCAGCAGCTTGGTGTCTAGCGGGGGACTAAAGCAGTTCTTC
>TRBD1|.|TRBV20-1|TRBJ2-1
CSARGSMWDRANNEQFF
TGCAGTGCTAGAGGTTCGATGTGGGACAGGGCCAACAATGAGCAGTTCTTC
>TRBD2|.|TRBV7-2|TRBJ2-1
CASRVSGDYNEQFF
TGTGCCAGCAGGGTCAGCGGGGACTACAATGAGCAGTTCTTC
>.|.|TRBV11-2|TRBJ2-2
CASSLVSYLVFF
TGTGCCAGCAGCTTAGTCTCATACTTGGTGTTTTTT
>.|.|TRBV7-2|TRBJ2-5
CASSLGGSQTNIRQETQYF
TGTGCCAGCAGCCTCGGGGGCAGTCAAACCAATATTCGCCAAGAGACCCAGTACTTC
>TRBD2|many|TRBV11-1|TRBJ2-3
CASSSLAGTDTQYF
TGTGCCAGCAGCTCCCTAGCGGGCACAGATACGCAGTATTTT
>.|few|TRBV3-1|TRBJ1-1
CASSQGGRIMNTEAFF
TGTGCCAGCAGCCAAGGAGGGAGGATCATGAACACTGAAGCTTTCTTT
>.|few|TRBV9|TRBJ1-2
CASSLSAARQGGYTF
TGTGCCAGCAGCCTCTCTGCCGCGCGTCAGGGTGGCTACACCTTC
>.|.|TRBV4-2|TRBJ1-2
CASSQDPRAEDDGGYTF
TGTGCCAGCAGCCAAGATCCGAGGGCAGAGGACGATGGGGGCTACACCTTC
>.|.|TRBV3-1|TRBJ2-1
CASSPPSRGDEQFF
TGTGCCAGCAGCCCGCCGAGCAGGGGAGATGAGCAGTTCTTC
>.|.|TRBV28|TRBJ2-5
CASRVEYQETQYF
TGTGCCAGTCGCGTAGAGTACCAAGAGACCCAGTACTTC
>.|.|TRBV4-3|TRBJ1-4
CASSQDSTSQGPKLFF
TGCGCCAGCAGCCAAGATTCTACTTCCCAAGGGCCAAAACTGTTTTTT
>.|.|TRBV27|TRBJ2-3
CASRKSGADTQYF
TGTGCCAGCAGGAAGTCGGGCGCAGATACGCAGTATTTT
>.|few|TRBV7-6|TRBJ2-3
CASTGGPADTQYF
TGTGCCAGCACCGGGGGGCCCGCAGATACGCAGTATTTT
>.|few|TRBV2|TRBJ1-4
CATEELTGEKLFF
TGTGCCACTGAAGAATTGACTGGGGAAAAACTGTTTTTT
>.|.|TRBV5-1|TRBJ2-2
CASSLGQQNTGELFF
TGCGCCAGCAGCTTGGGACAGCAAAACACCGGGGAGCTGTTTTTT
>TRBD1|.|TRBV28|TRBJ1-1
CASTYTRTRQGAEAFF
TGTGCCAGCACCTACACCCGAACCAGACAGGGGGCAGAAGCTTTCTTT
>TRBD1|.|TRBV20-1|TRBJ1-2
CSASPRQGAYGYTF
TGCAGTGCTAGCCCCCGACAGGGGGCCTACGGCTACACCTTC
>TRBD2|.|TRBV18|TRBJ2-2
CASSPPTSELRELFF
TGTGCCAGCTCACCACCAACTAGCGAACTCCGGGAGCTGTTTTTT
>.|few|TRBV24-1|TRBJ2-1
CATSEEGSYNEQFF
TGTGCCACCAGTGAAGAGGGCTCCTACAATGAGCAGTTCTTC
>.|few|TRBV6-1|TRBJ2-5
CASSGPGTETQYF
TGTGCCAGCAGTGGTCCGGGGACCGAGACCCAGTACTTC
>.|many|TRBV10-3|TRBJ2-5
CAISESQQTQYF
TGTGCCATCAGTGAGTCCCAACAGACCCAGTACTTC
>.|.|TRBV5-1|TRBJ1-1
CASSVWTASEAFF
TGCGCCAGCAGCGTGTGGACAGCAAGCGAAGCTTTCTTT
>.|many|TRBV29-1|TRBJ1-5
CSARTTGNQPQHF
TGCAGCGCGAGGACCACAGGTAATCAGCCCCAGCATTTT
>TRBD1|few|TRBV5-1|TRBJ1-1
CASSLFPNRGDQAFF
TGCGCCAGCAGCTTGTTCCCTAACAGGGGTGATCAAGCTTTCTTT
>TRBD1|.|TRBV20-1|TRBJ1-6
CRAGQGTPGVSPLHF
TGCAGAGCGGGACAGGGGACGCCGGGTGTTTCACCCCTCCACTTT
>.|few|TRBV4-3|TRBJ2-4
CASSQERLRSNIQYF
TGCGCCAGCAGCCAGGAGAGACTTAGGAGCAACATTCAGTACTTC
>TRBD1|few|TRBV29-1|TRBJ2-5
CSVARQGKLETQYF
TGCAGCGTTGCTCGACAGGGGAAGCTTGAGACCCAGTACTTC
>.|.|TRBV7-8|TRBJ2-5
CASSFGVIEETQYF
TGTGCCAGCAGCTTTGGGGTCATAGAAGAGACCCAGTACTTC
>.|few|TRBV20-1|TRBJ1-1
CSARDPGLSNTEAFF
TGCAGTGCTAGAGACCCTGGCCTCTCGAACACTGAAGCTTTCTTT
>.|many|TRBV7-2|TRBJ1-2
CASSLGMGLGYGYTF
TGTGCCAGCAGCTTAGGAATGGGGCTGGGTTATGGCTACACCTTC
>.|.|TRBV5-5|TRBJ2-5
CASSSRYPGGETQYF
TGTGCCAGCAGCTCCCGATATCCCGGGGGAGAGACCCAGTACTTC
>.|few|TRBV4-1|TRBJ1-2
CASSQVSGRQNYGYTF
TGCGCCAGCAGCCAAGTCTCAGGGAGACAGAACTATGGCTACACCTTC
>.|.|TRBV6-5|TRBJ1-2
CASSRGTTYGYTF
TGTGCCAGCAGCAGAGGGACCACCTATGGCTACACCTTC
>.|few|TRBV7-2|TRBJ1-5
CASSLERFSNQPQHF
TGTGCCAGCAGCTTAGAGCGGTTTAGCAATCAGCCCCAGCATTTT
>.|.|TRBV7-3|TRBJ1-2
CASSLTGQGRSEGYTF
TGTGCCAGCAGCTTAACGGGTCAGGGTCGGTCGGAGGGCTACACCTTC
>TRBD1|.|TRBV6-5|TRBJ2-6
CASRKQGSGANVLTF
TGTGCCAGCAGAAAACAGGGGTCCGGGGCCAACGTCCTGACTTTC
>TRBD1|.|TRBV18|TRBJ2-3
CASSTKDRESDTQYF
TGTGCCAGCTCAACCAAGGACAGGGAATCAGATACGCAGTATTTT
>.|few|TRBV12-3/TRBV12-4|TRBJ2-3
CASTQGGSDTQYF
TGTGCCAGCACCCAGGGGGGATCAGATACGCAGTATTTT
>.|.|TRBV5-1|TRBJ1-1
CASSFRAPNTEAFF
TGCGCCAGCAGCTTCCGGGCCCCGAACACTGAAGCTTTCTTT
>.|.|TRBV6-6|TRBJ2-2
CASSYPLLRGAGELFF
TGTGCCAGCAGTTACCCGCTTCTCAGGGGCGCGGGGGAGCTGTTTTTT
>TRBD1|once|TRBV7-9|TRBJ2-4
CASSSTGARGEQYF
TGTGCCAGCAGCTCGACAGGGGCCCGGGGAGAGCAGTACTTC
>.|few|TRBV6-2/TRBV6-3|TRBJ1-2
CASSYSRTQRGTF
TGTGCCAGCAGTTACTCGAGAACGCAAAGGGGCACCTTC